This TCR beta chain was profiled in a study of blood T cell repertoires in COVID-19 (dated by TCRdb to about 2020). Regarding the study in general: The collaborator samples originated in the United States, Italy and Spain and spanned the acute and convalescent phases of COVID-19. The material from the prospective study consisted of cDNA or gDNA derived from T cells, B-cell-depleted T cells, or PBMCs. The repertoires were released in a freely available public database intended as a resource for research on the immune response to SARS-CoV-2. Where HLA class I and class II types were available, the types were taken from metadata supplied by the sample provider, not from assay-based typing. Samples came from the ongoing ImmuneRACE study (first 160 participants) plus 1,254 subjects from 6 global collaborators. The dataset comprised deeply sampled blood TCRbeta repertoires from subjects exposed to, actively infected with, or recovered from COVID-19. Sample metadata almost always included a de-identified subject ID, COVID-19 status, age in years and sex.

What the research found in general, with its limitations: The amount of clinical and demographic metadata varied by source and participant and was provided uncurated.

Whole blood was collected in K2EDTA tubes by collaborating institutions according to the institutions' own protocols. Collaborator samples were shipped for TCRbeta analysis as frozen whole blood, isolated PBMCs, or DNA extracted from either sample type. To note about this clone: Its antigen is currently not known. Base qualities were left out, and no much larger clone turns up one base away.

From the cysteine through the phenylalanine, the CDR3 covers 13 amino acids. Of the read, only the CDR3 DNA is kept; its 39 bases are in frame from base 1. Via the germline V gene, CDR1 is ENHRY and CDR2 SYGVKD. V lost 10 bases and J lost 7 bases, and the count of bases not matched to a germline gene is 8. TCRbeta CDR3 regions were amplified from genomic DNA by means of the immunoSEQ Assay, a bias-controlled multiplex PCR. The study's processing was this. The number of nucleated cells in each sample was estimated from the amplification of reference gene primers within the assay. Sequence reads were collapsed and filtered to measure the absolute abundance of every unique TCRbeta CDR3 rearrangement. For each sample, productive Simpson clonality was calculated as the square root of Simpson's diversity index across productive rearrangements. The immuneACCESS repertoire file appears here via TCRdb, limited to in-frame rearrangements. These files lack a portion of the clones; in checked studies, under half of the deficit traces to unresolved V genes, and the cause of the others is not known. Clonal size and the V and J genes are those of that table, whereas D and trimming came from the DNA. This sample lists 55,000 or so clones; over 75% were detected once. Together, the top ten hold approximately 12% of the sample.

The chain links TRBV10-3 with TRBJ2-7; the junction holds 12 bases that match TRBD2. The sequence was obtained from a human donor in a cohort sampled during active COVID-19. The sample taken for sequencing was peripheral blood. The DNA is as follows: TGTGCCACCCGACTAGCGGGAGTGGGTGAGCAGTACTTC. Translated, this is CATRLAGVGEQYF.